A selection of T cell receptor beta chains follows, all from one sample in a study of cytomegalovirus exposure and HLA in healthy donors. Only in-frame clones appear in the TCRdb table, and some are missing; sequencing was by immunoSEQ multiplex PCR. The repertoire holds 150,000 or so clones, with 77% as singletons. The sample taken for sequencing was PBMCs. The receptors shown here come from a woman aged 25 to 39 in good health and CMV-seronegative. CDR3s include the opening cysteine and the closing phenylalanine or tryptophan. The order of the fields is V gene, clone size, J gene, D gene, CDR3 DNA, CDR3 protein. D genes are given only for firm matches. Only part of the rows carry a size: once, few, many, or a class if the clone is expanded.

TRBV21-1	NA	TRBJ1-1	NA	TGTGCCACCAGGGACAGGGGGGCTCCGGAAGCTTTCTTT	CATRDRGAPEAFF
TRBV7-8	once	TRBJ1-3	NA	TGTGCCAGCAGCTTAGCCAGGGTGGATGGAAACACCATATATTTT	CASSLARVDGNTIYF
TRBV7-2	NA	TRBJ2-7	TRBD2	TGTGCCAGCAGCTTAGTTGGTAGCGGGAGTTCGTACGAGCAGTACTTC	CASSLVGSGSSYEQYF
TRBV29-1	NA	TRBJ2-7	NA	TGCAGCGTTCTCCCTTGGAGGGGAGAGAACTACGAGCAGTACTTC	CSVLPWRGENYEQYF
TRBV12-5	NA	TRBJ2-5	TRBD1	TGTGCTAGTGGTTTTGGGACAGGGCAAGAGACCCAGTACTTC	CASGFGTGQETQYF
TRBV4-1	NA	TRBJ2-1	TRBD2	TGCGCCAGCAGCCACAGACTAGCGGACTACAATGAGCAGTTCTTC	CASSHRLADYNEQFF
TRBV7-9	NA	TRBJ2-5	NA	TGTGCCAGCAGCGATACAGGGCTAGAAGAGACCCAGTACTTC	CASSDTGLEETQYF
TRBV7-2	NA	TRBJ2-7	NA	TGTGCCAGCAGCTTAGCGGGGCAGGAACTCTACGAGCAGTACTTC	CASSLAGQELYEQYF
TRBV30	NA	TRBJ1-5	NA	TGTGCCTGGAGTCCTGGCGGGGGGGGGTGGGTCAATCAGCCCCAGCATTTT	CAWSPGGGGWVNQPQHF
TRBV27	NA	TRBJ2-7	NA	TGTGCCAGCAGCCAAAGCTCAGGGTTAATCACCTACGAGCAGTACTTC	CASSQSSGLITYEQYF
TRBV11-2	NA	TRBJ2-1	NA	TGTGCCAGCAGCTTAGAGACCGGGTTGACAGAGGAGCAGTTCTTC	CASSLETGLTEEQFF
TRBV27	NA	TRBJ2-7	TRBD1	TGTGCCAGCAGTTTTACAGGGGCCAACGAGCAGTACTTC	CASSFTGANEQYF
TRBV5-4	NA	TRBJ2-7	NA	TGTGCCAGCAGCTTGGGTCAGGGTCCTACCTACGAGCAGTACTTC	CASSLGQGPTYEQYF
TRBV9	NA	TRBJ2-5	TRBD2	TGTGCCAGCAGCCCTTGGACTAGCGGGCGGGAGACCCAGTACTTC	CASSPWTSGRETQYF
TRBV11-2	NA	TRBJ2-7	TRBD1	TGTGCCAGCAGCTTAGGCCCGGGGTGGGGGACAGTCTCCTCCGAGCAGTACTTC	CASSLGPGWGTVSSEQYF
TRBV30	NA	TRBJ2-5	TRBD1	TGTGCCTGGAGTGCCCTCGGTGGACAGGGACAGGCCCAGTACTTC	CAWSALGGQGQAQYF
TRBV19	once	TRBJ1-2	TRBD1	TGTGCCAGTAGGTTAAAGGACAGGGGATATGGCTACACCTTC	CASRLKDRGYGYTF
TRBV27	few	TRBJ2-7	NA	TGTGCCAGCAGTTTCGGACTCAGGGGACACTACGAGCAGTACTTC	CASSFGLRGHYEQYF
TRBV6-4	NA	TRBJ1-2	NA	TGTGCCAGCAGCCCGACAGCCTCTAACTATGGCTACACCTTC	CASSPTASNYGYTF
TRBV9	NA	TRBJ2-1	NA	TGTGCCAGCAGCGCCCGGAATGAGCAGTTCTTC	CASSARNEQFF
TRBV4-2	NA	TRBJ1-5	TRBD1	TGTGCCAGCAGCCAAAAGGGGGACAGTAAGTCCAATCAGCCCCAGCATTTT	CASSQKGDSKSNQPQHF
TRBV27	NA	TRBJ2-7	TRBD1	TGTGCCAGCAGTTGGGACAGGGGGCGTTTGTACGAGCAGTACTTC	CASSWDRGRLYEQYF
TRBV19	NA	TRBJ2-5	TRBD2	TGTGCCAGTAGTTTAGGACTAGCGGGAAAAGAGACCCAGTACTTC	CASSLGLAGKETQYF
TRBV7-2	NA	TRBJ1-2	NA	TGTGCCAGCAGCTTAGGGGCAGGGCATGGCTACACCTTC	CASSLGAGHGYTF
TRBV19	NA	TRBJ2-7	NA	TGTGCCAGTAGTCCCTCGGTCCACGAGCAGTACTTC	CASSPSVHEQYF
TRBV19	NA	TRBJ1-3	NA	TGTGCCAGTAGTATTGTCCAGGGAGGAAACACCATATATTTT	CASSIVQGGNTIYF
TRBV5-1	NA	TRBJ2-7	NA	TGCGCCAGCAGTCTAGCGAAGGCCTACGAGCAGTACTTC	CASSLAKAYEQYF
TRBV7-9	few	TRBJ2-3	TRBD2	TGTGCCAGCAGCTTCCCTCCGGGCGGGAGTCGAGATACGCAGTATTTT	CASSFPPGGSRDTQYF
TRBV2	NA	TRBJ1-1	TRBD1	TGTGCCAGCAGGGGACAGGGGAACACTGAAGCTTTCTTT	CASRGQGNTEAFF
TRBV5-1	NA	TRBJ2-3	TRBD2	TGCGCCAGCAGCTTGGGGCTAGCGGGAGGCCGGGGGACAGATACGCAGTATTTT	CASSLGLAGGRGTDTQYF
TRBV5-8	NA	TRBJ1-2	NA	TGTGCCAGCAGCTTGGCCTCGGGGAACTATGGCTACACCTTC	CASSLASGNYGYTF
TRBV4-2	NA	TRBJ2-5	NA	TGTGCCAGCAGCCAAGATTGGGGGGGGGCTCAAGAGACCCAGTACTTC	CASSQDWGGAQETQYF
TRBV28	NA	TRBJ2-2	NA	TGTGCCAGCAGTCAGGGGCCCACCGGGGAGCTGTTTTTT	CASSQGPTGELFF
TRBV11-2	once	TRBJ1-4	NA	TGTGCCAGCAGCCGACTTAGTAGTGCAACTAATGAAAAACTGTTTTTT	CASSRLSSATNEKLFF
TRBV10-2	NA	TRBJ1-1	NA	TGCGCCAGCAGTGTTTTAATGAACACTGAAGCTTTCTTT	CASSVLMNTEAFF
TRBV6-1	NA	TRBJ1-3	NA	TGTGCCAGCAGTGCCTGGGGCCCCGTAACTGGAAACACCATATATTTT	CASSAWGPVTGNTIYF
TRBV25-1	NA	TRBJ2-3	TRBD2	TGTGCCAGCATTGGACTAGTAGCAGATACGCAGTATTTT	CASIGLVADTQYF
TRBV5-4	NA	TRBJ2-5	NA	TGTGCCAGCAGCCCAGATGTTCAAGAGACCCAGTACTTC	CASSPDVQETQYF